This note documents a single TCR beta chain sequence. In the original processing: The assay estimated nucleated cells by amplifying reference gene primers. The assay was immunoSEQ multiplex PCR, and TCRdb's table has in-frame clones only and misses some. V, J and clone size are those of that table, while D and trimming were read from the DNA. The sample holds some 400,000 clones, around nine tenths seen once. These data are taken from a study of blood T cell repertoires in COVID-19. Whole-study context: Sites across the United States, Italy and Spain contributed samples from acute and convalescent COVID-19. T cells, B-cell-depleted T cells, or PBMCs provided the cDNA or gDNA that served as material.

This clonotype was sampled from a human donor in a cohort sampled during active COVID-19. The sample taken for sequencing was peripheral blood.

CDR3 in amino acids: CASRTRANTGELFF. Here the CDR3 DNA reads TGCGCCAGTAGGACACGGGCTAACACCGGGGAGCTGTTTTTT. The chain links TRBV5-1 to TRBJ2-2, with D possibly matching TRBD1 (5 bases). Germline V gene sequence: CDR1 SGHRS, CDR2 YFSETQ. The CDR3 covers 14 residues. V lost 8 bases to trimming and J lost 2 bases, with 13 bases between them.